Listed here is a single T cell receptor (beta chain). Its target is not known. The PCR made use of 60 Vbeta and 13 Jbeta primers. Some clones are missing from TCRdb's copy, which holds only in-frame ones; the method was immunoSEQ multiplex PCR. The repertoire consists of about 210,000 clones, with approximately 82% occurring once and the leading ten covering about a tenth. The data stem from a study of cytomegalovirus exposure and HLA in healthy donors. Study-wide points: Clonal expansion was found to be greater in HLA-associated TCR beta chains than in equally common others in a later analysis.

This CDR3 has 13 residues. The chain couples TRBV21-1 to TRBJ1-1; no check of the table's D call, TRBD1, against the DNA was made. TRBV21-1 is a pseudogene segment. The TCR originated in a woman aged 45-65 years in good health and CMV-seropositive. Sequenced sample: PBMCs. For the CDR3, the DNA is TGTGCCAGCATAACAGGGGGGAGCACTGAAGCTTTCTTT. It yields the protein CASITGGSTEAFF.